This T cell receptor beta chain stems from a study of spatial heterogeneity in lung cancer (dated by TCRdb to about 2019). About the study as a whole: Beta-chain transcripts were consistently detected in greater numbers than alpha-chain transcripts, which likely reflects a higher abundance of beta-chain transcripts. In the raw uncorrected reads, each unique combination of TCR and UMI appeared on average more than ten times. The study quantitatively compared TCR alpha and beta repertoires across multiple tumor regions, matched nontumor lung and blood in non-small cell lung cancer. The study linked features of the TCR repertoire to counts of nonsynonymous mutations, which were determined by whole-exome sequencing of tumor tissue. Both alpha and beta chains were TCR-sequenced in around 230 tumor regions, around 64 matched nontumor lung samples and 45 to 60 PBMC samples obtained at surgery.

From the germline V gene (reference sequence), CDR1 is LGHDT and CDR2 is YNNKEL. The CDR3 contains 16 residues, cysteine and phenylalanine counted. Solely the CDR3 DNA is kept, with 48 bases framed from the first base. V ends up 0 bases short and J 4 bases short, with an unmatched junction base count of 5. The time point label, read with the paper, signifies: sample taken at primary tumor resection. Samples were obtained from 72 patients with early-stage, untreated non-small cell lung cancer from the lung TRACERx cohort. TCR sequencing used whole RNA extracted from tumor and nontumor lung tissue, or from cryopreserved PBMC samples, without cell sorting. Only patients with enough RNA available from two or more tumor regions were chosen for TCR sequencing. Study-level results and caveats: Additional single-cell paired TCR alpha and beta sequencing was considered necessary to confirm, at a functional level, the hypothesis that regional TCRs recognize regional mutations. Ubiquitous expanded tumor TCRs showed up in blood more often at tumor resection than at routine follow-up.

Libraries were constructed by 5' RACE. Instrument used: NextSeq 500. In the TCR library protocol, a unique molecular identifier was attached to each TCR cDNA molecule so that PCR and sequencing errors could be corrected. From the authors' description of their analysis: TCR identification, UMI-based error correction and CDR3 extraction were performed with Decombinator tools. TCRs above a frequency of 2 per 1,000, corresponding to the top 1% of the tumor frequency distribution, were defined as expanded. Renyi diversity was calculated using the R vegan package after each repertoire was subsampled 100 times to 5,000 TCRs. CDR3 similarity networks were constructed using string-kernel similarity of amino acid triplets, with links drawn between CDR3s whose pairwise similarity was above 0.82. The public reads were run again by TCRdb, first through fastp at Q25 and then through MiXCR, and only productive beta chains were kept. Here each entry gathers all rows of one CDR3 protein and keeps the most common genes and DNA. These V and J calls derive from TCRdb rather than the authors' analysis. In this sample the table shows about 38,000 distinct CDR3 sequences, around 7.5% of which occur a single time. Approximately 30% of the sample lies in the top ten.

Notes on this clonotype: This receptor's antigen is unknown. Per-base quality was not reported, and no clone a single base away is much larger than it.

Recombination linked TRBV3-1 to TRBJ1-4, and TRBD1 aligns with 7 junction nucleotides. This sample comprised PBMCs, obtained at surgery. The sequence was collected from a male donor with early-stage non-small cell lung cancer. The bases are TGTGCCAGCAGCCAAGATGGGGGGACAGTTAATGAAAAACTGTTTTTT. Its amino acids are CASSQDGGTVNEKLFF. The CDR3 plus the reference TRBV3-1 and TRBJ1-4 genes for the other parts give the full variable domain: DTAVSQTPKYLVTQMGNDKSIKCEQNLGHDTMYWYKQDSKKFLKIMFSYNNKELIINETVPNRFSPKSPDKAHLNLHINSLELGDSAVYFCASSQDGGTVNEKLFFGSGTQLSVL.